These 12 T cell receptor beta chains were sequenced from one sample in a study of T cell responses to AZD1222 COVID-19 vaccine. This table comes from immunoSEQ multiplex PCR, and its TCRdb copy is limited to in-frame clones, with some not included. The sample lists some 96,000 clones; about 93% were seen once. The source material was peripheral blood, sampled on day 0 of AZD1222 vaccination. Receptors originate from an adult in good health.

The gene calls are TRBV7-3 and TRBJ1-1, with 7 bases fitting TRBD1. This CDR3 is built from 15 residues. From germline, CDR1 is SGHTA and CDR2 FQGTGA. The ends lost 0 bases at V and 7 bases at J; junction bases unmatched: 8. The CDR3 loop reads CASSLTGGQDVEAFF. The CDR3, as DNA: TGTGCCAGCAGCTTAACAGGGGGCCAAGATGTTGAAGCTTTCTTT.

The chain recombines TRBV27 with TRBJ2-7; TRBD2 aligns across 7 bases. Losses at the gene ends were 5 bases for V and 1 base for J; bases not matched to a gene: 14. Germline CDR1 and CDR2: MNHEY and SMNVEV (reference sequence). The CDR3 has 17 residues. The CDR3 nucleotides read TGTGCCAGCAGTCTCCGGGGAGGGACCGGCCTTTCCTACGAGCAGTACTTC. Translating gives CASSLRGGTGLSYEQYF.

This chain links TRBV2 with TRBJ2-2, with D hard to call. V lost 1 base, J lost 7 bases, and 7 bases lay in between. The CDR3 extends over 13 amino acids. Germline lookup yields CDR1 SNHLY and CDR2 FYNNEI. The CDR3 loop reads CASSEEVGGELFF. CDR3 DNA sequence: TGTGCCAGCAGTGAAGAGGTCGGCGGGGAGCTGTTTTTT.

J is TRBJ1-6 and V is TRBV25-1; no reliable D call. The CDR3 totals 12 residues. Germline CDR1 and CDR2: MGHDK and SYGVNS. V shed 4 bases and J shed 5 bases, with 3 bases lying between them. The CDR3 DNA is TGTGCCAGCAGTGGTAATAATTCACCCCTCCACTTT. Its protein product is CASSGNNSPLHF.

The rearrangement joins TRBV7-2 to TRBJ1-4, with D perhaps matching TRBD1 (6 bases). The V gene lost 0 bases and the J gene lost 8 bases, with 13 bases spanning the gap. CDR1 is SGHTA and CDR2 is FQGNSA in the germline V gene. This CDR3 spans 15 amino acids. The CDR3 bases are TGTGCCAGCAGCTTAGCGCGGGGGGCAGGGGAAAAACTGTTTTTT. Encoded protein: CASSLARGAGEKLFF.

The chain employs TRBV4-1 and TRBJ2-3, with D possibly being TRBD2 (6 bases). Trimming shortened V by 2 bases and J by 1 base, and 16 bases separated the two germline ends. The CDR3 loop spans 17 amino acids. Germline V gene lookup returns CDR1 MGHRA and CDR2 YSYEKL. CDR3 nucleotide sequence: TGCGCCAGCAGCCAAAATGGGGGGTTGAGGCGCACAGATACGCAGTATTTT. Encoded protein: CASSQNGGLRRTDTQYF.

V usage is TRBV27 and J usage is TRBJ2-3; D not certain. The V end was cut by 3 bases, the J end by 0 bases, with 7 bases between. This CDR3 has 14 amino acids. From germline, CDR1 is MNHEY and CDR2 SMNVEV (reference sequence). Here the CDR3 DNA reads TGTGCCAGCAGTTTGGCGGCTAGCACAGATACGCAGTATTTT. Residues: CASSLAASTDTQYF.

CDR3 nucleotide sequence: TGTGCCAGCAGGTCGGACATAAATTCACCCCTCCACTTT. The encoded protein is CASRSDINSPLHF. This chain joins TRBV5-4 and TRBJ1-6, with D possibly matching TRBD1 (5 bases). The V gene lost 5 bases and the J gene lost 7 bases, with 10 bases spanning the gap. This CDR3 region has 13 residues. CDR1 and CDR2 (germline): SGHNT, YYREEE (reference sequence).

This clone was counted once. This chain connects TRBV7-8 to TRBJ1-6, with D perhaps matching TRBD1 (5 bases). Germline V gives CDR1 SGHVS, CDR2 FQNEAQ. This CDR3 spans 13 amino acids. V lost 1 base to trimming and J lost 9 bases, with 7 bases between them. For the CDR3, the DNA is TGTGCCAGCAGCTTAGAGAGGGGTTCACCCCTCCACTTT. Amino acid sequence: CASSLERGSPLHF. The whole variable domain, filled in from reference TRBV7-8 and TRBJ1-6, reads GAGVSQSPRYKVAKRGQDVALRCDPISGHVSLFWYQQALGQGPEFLTYFQNEAQLDKSGLPSDRFFAERPEGSVSTLKIQRTQQEDSAVYLCASSLERGSPLHFGNGTRLTVT.

The V gene is TRBV7-9, the J gene TRBJ1-4; 8 bases align to TRBD1. There are 15 residues in the CDR3. Germline lookup yields CDR1 SEHNR and CDR2 FQNEAQ (reference sequence). Unmatched junction bases numbered 10, after V lost 5 bases and J lost 8 bases. The CDR3 reads CASSPLQGGREKLFF. The CDR3 nucleotides read TGTGCCAGCAGCCCGCTACAGGGGGGGAGGGAAAAACTGTTTTTT.

The chain uses TRBV5-8 and TRBJ1-6; no clear D gene. This CDR3 is 13 amino acids long. With 2 bases removed from V and 10 bases from J, the gap between germline ends came to 10 bases. Germline V CDR1 and CDR2: SGHTS, YDEGEE. Here the CDR3 reads CASSFVEGSPLHF. The DNA for the CDR3 is TGTGCCAGCAGCTTCGTGGAGGGCTCACCCCTCCACTTT.

V is TRBV29-1 and J is TRBJ2-1; the match to TRBD1 covers 7 bases. V lost 8 bases and J lost 3; bases outside the gene matches: 10. The germline V gene has CDR1 SQVTM and CDR2 ANQGSEA. The CDR3 covers 14 residues. CDR3 loop: CSTPGGFGYNEQFF. As DNA, the CDR3 is TGCAGCACCCCAGGGGGATTCGGCTACAATGAGCAGTTCTTC.